The 26 T cell receptor beta chains listed next were all sequenced from one sample in a study of metastatic and nonmetastatic thyroid tumors. TCRdb recomputed clones from the PCR reads via MiXCR. This table holds 5,500 to 7,000 clones, under 3.5% found once. Not a single patient had been given any form of treatment at any point before undergoing thyroid surgery. Sequenced: tumor tissue. The receptors shown here come from a female donor with papillary thyroid cancer or a benign thyroid nodule (not recorded which). Some clones in this sample may be carry-over from other donors' samples.

This clone was detected many times. This chain uses TRBV30 with TRBJ2-3; tentative D call: TRBD1 (6 bases). CDR3 length: 14 amino acids. V lost 2 bases and J lost 0, with 9 bases in between. Germline V gene data show CDR1 as GTSNPN and CDR2 as SVGIG (reference sequence). CDR3 nucleotide sequence: TGTGCCTGGAGTAGGACAGCTAGCACAGATACGCAGTATTTT. It translates to CAWSRTASTDTQYF.

This clone was picked up many times. This sequence joins TRBV20-1 and TRBJ2-7; 11 bases map to TRBD1. CDR3 length: 13 residues. The germline V gene encodes CDR1 DFQATT and CDR2 SNEGSKA (reference sequence). The CDR3 nucleotides read TGCAGCTCCCCCGGACAGGGGGCGTACGAGCAGTACTTC. Its translation is CSSPGQGAYEQYF.

This clone was picked up many times. This chain links TRBV12-3 or TRBV12-4 with TRBJ2-7; no clear D. The CDR3 has 15 residues. Trimming took off 2 bases at V and 3 bases at J, with 14 bases between the two ends. This CDR3 is CASSLSLAPLYEQYF. CDR3 nucleotides: TGTGCCAGCAGTTTAAGTCTTGCTCCCCTCTACGAGCAGTACTTC.

This clone is medium-sized within its sample. V and J are TRBV5-1 and TRBJ2-7, with a weak D call TRBD2 (5 bases). The germline V gene has CDR1 SGHRS and CDR2 YFSETQ. This CDR3 has 14 amino acids. V was clipped by 7 bases and J by 6 bases, with 20 bases between them. The DNA for the CDR3 is TGCGCCAGCGCCTGGAGCTCGGGCGCGGGCGAGCAGTACTTC. It translates to CASAWSSGAGEQYF.

This clone ranks as medium-sized. CDR3 nucleotide sequence: TGTGCCAGTAGTACCGGGAGGGGGGGCGTATCCTATGGCTACACCTTC. Its protein product is CASSTGRGGVSYGYTF. The V call is TRBV19, the J call TRBJ1-2, with D tentatively TRBD1 (6 bases). Germline CDR1 and CDR2: LNHDA and SQIVND (reference sequence). Trimming cost V 4 bases and J 4 bases, with 19 bases left between them. This CDR3 region has 16 residues.

At least ten counts were recorded for this clone. The chain has TRBV7-2 and TRBJ1-5, with D uncertain. This CDR3 spans 16 amino acids. Germline values: CDR1 SGHTA, CDR2 FQGNSA. V lost 0 bases and J 1 base, leaving 10 bases between the germline ends. The CDR3 DNA reads as TGTGCCAGCAGCTTAGCCGGAGGTCTCAGCAATCAGCCCCAGCATTTT. Translating gives CASSLAGGLSNQPQHF.

This clone has at least ten counts. V is TRBV27 and J is TRBJ1-1; 7 bases are a match to TRBD1. The V segment lost 6 bases and the J segment 3 bases; nucleotides outside the gene matches: 7. Per germline, CDR1 MNHEY and CDR2 SMNVEV (reference sequence). The length of the CDR3 is 14 residues. In DNA form, the CDR3 reads TGTGCCAGCAGAGCTGACAGGGTTGACACTGAAGCTTTCTTT. Translating gives CASRADRVDTEAFF.

This clone was detected ten times or more. The J gene is TRBJ2-1, the V gene TRBV3-1; weak D call: TRBD2 (6 bases). Germline V lookup: CDR1 LGHDT, CDR2 YNNKEL (reference sequence). Trimming took 0 bases from V and 2 from J, leaving 8 bases between them. The CDR3 has 15 residues. The CDR3 DNA sequence: TGTGCCAGCAGCCAAGATCTAGCGCCCTACAATGAGCAGTTCTTC. Protein sequence: CASSQDLAPYNEQFF.

This clone was seen at least ten times. This chain joins TRBV4-2 and TRBJ1-6, with 10 bases matching TRBD1. The ends lost 1 base at V and 8 bases at J; junction bases unmatched: 5. Germline CDR1 and CDR2: LGHNA and YNFKEQ. The CDR3 runs 16 residues. The CDR3 region has the DNA TGTGCCAGCAGCCAAGGGACAGGGGGATCGGATTCACCCCTCCACTTT. Its translation: CASSQGTGGSDSPLHF.

By frequency in the sample, this clone is medium-sized. This chain links TRBV19 with TRBJ2-7; possibly TRBD1 for D (5 bases). V dropped 5 bases and J dropped 4 bases, with 18 bases sitting between them. Germline values: CDR1 LNHDA, CDR2 SQIVND (reference sequence). There are 15 residues in the CDR3. CDR3 DNA sequence: TGTGCCAGTAGTTTCACTGCGCTGAAGGGGTACGAGCAGTACTTC. Translated, it gives CASSFTALKGYEQYF.

Sample share makes this clone medium-sized. This CDR3 is CASSLLHSGNTIYF. CDR3 sequence (DNA): TGTGCCAGCAGTCTATTACACTCTGGAAACACCATATATTTT. The V gene is TRBV12-3 or TRBV12-4, the J gene TRBJ1-3; D uncertain. CDR3 length: 14 amino acids. V lost 5 bases and J lost 0, with 8 bases in between.

This clone has ten or more counts. The rearrangement joins TRBV2 to TRBJ2-7; D unclear. CDR3 length: 11 residues. The V end lost 6 bases, the J end lost 4 bases, and 7 bases lay between the germline ends. Germline-derived CDR1 and CDR2 are SNHLY and FYNNEI. CDR3 in DNA: TGTGCCAGCAGCCTCAGGTACGAGCAGTACTTC. The encoded protein is CASSLRYEQYF.

Judged by abundance, this clone is medium-sized. The genes are TRBV4-1 and TRBJ2-4; D unresolved. The length of the CDR3 is 14 residues. Germline CDR1 is MGHRA and CDR2 is YSYEKL. The V end was cut by 1 base, the J end by 8 bases, with 12 bases between. CDR3 DNA sequence: TGCGCCAGCAGCCAAGCTGGGTTCGGGTACATTCAGTACTTC. This codes for CASSQAGFGYIQYF.

This clone is classed as medium-sized. The chain carries TRBV5-1 and TRBJ1-6; 7 positions agree with TRBD1. Trimming removed 4 bases from V and 8 bases from J; junction bases left unmatched: 6. There are 14 residues in the CDR3. Germline-derived CDR1 and CDR2 are SGHRS and YFSETQ. The CDR3 loop reads CASSKTGWDSPLHF. Written as DNA, the CDR3 is TGCGCCAGCAGCAAGACAGGGTGGGATTCACCCCTCCACTTT. Complete variable domain (other parts from reference TRBV5-1 and TRBJ1-6): KAGVTQTPRYLIKTRGQQVTLSCSPISGHRSVSWYQQTPGQGLQFLFEYFSETQRNKGNFPGRFSGRQFSNSRSEMNVSTLELGDSALYLCASSKTGWDSPLHFGNGTRLTVT.

Ten or more counts support this clone. The identical CDR3 is also encoded by other nucleotide sequences in the sample. The chain uses TRBV20-1 and TRBJ2-1; 13 positions agree with TRBD2. The ends lost 3 bases at V and 7 bases at J; junction bases unmatched: 6. Germline loops: CDR1 DFQATT, CDR2 SNEGSKA (reference sequence). The CDR3 has 15 amino acids. The CDR3 loop reads CSASGLAGVWNEQFF. The CDR3 DNA follows: TGCAGTGCTAGCGGACTAGCGGGAGTTTGGAATGAGCAGTTCTTC.

As to this clone: A clone one base away is much larger, so this may be a read error. Additional DNA sequences in this sample encode the identical CDR3. V and J are TRBV5-4 and TRBJ2-7, with 8 bases aligning to TRBD2. The CDR3 totals 14 residues. V dropped 1 base and J dropped 2; count of bases not matched to a gene: 2. Germline V gene data show CDR1 as SGHNT and CDR2 as YYREEE (reference sequence). In DNA form, the CDR3 reads TGTGCCAGCAGCTTGTCACTAGCGGCCTACGAGCAGTACTTC. Translating gives CASSLSLAAYEQYF.

This clone was observed at least ten times. The rearrangement uses TRBV3-1 and TRBJ2-3; the D is unclear. The CDR3 extends over 16 amino acids. The germline V gene encodes CDR1 LGHDT and CDR2 YNNKEL (reference sequence). With 5 bases removed from V and 0 bases from J, the gap between germline ends came to 15 bases. CDR3 nucleotide sequence: TGTGCCAGCAGCTTTCAACCCCCCGTTAGCACAGATACGCAGTATTTT. Residues: CASSFQPPVSTDTQYF.

This clone is labeled medium-sized. The rearrangement links TRBV20-1 to TRBJ2-1; D remains ambiguous. The CDR3 is made up of 12 amino acids. Germline V gene lookup returns CDR1 DFQATT and CDR2 SNEGSKA (reference sequence). Trimming left V 5 bases short and J 4 bases short, with 9 bases between. CDR3 coding DNA: TGCAGTGCTCGCGGTCTTTACAATGAGCAGTTCTTC. This codes for CSARGLYNEQFF.

The sample holds many counts of this clone. The chain recombines TRBV7-2 with TRBJ1-2; D may be TRBD1 (6 bases). CDR3 length: 14 amino acids. The V end lost 0 bases, the J end lost 8 bases, and 13 bases lay between the germline ends. Germline CDR1 is SGHTA and CDR2 is FQGNSA. CDR3 sequence: CASSLARQARGYTF. The CDR3 DNA follows: TGTGCCAGCAGCTTAGCGAGACAGGCCCGGGGCTACACCTTC.

The V call is TRBV10-3, the J call TRBJ2-1; the D is unclear. The length of the CDR3 is 11 residues. The V gene's germline CDR1 is ENHRY and CDR2 SYGVKD. Trimming pared 3 bases from V and 10 bases from J, leaving 7 bases between. Here the CDR3 reads CAISEGYEQFF. The CDR3 bases are TGTGCCATCAGTGAAGGGTACGAGCAGTTCTTC.

This clone was observed a handful of times. The chain recombines TRBV6-1 with TRBJ2-7; 7 positions agree with TRBD1. Germline assignment: CDR1 MNHNS and CDR2 SASEGT. After removal of 6 bases from V and 0 bases from J, the junction contained 2 bases not matched to a gene. CDR3 length: 13 amino acids. CDR3 in amino acids: CASRGQSSYEQYF. DNA for the CDR3: TGTGCCAGCAGGGGACAGAGCTCCTACGAGCAGTACTTC.

Notes on this clone: The conserved phenylalanine or tryptophan normally closing the CDR3 is absent here, so this likely arose from a read error. The gene calls are TRBV12-3 or TRBV12-4 and TRBJ1-5; TRBD1 might be the D (6 bases). This CDR3 spans 13 amino acids. CDR3 nucleotide sequence: TGCGCCAGCGCCGGACAGCACAATCAGCCCCAGCATTCT. Its protein is CASAGQHNQPQHS.

This clone was seen repeatedly, ten times or more. V gene TRBV4-2 combines with J gene TRBJ2-1; 11 bases agree with TRBD2. The CDR3 runs to 20 residues. CDR1 is LGHNA, CDR2 YNFKEQ, per germline. V dropped 0 bases and J dropped 3; count of bases not matched to a gene: 13. The CDR3 sequence: CASSQDRFKGLAASYNEQFF. In nucleotides, the CDR3 is TGTGCCAGCAGCCAAGATCGGTTCAAGGGACTAGCGGCCAGCTACAATGAGCAGTTCTTC.

This clone has a count of ten or more. The CDR3 end shows no conserved phenylalanine or tryptophan, and so a read error is likely. The V and J genes are TRBV30 and TRBJ2-1, with D perhaps matching TRBD1 (5 bases). Per the germline V gene, CDR1 is GTSNPN and CDR2 is SVGIG (reference sequence). Trimming took off 3 bases at V and 0 bases at J, with 12 bases between the two ends. This CDR3 has 15 amino acids. CDR3 in amino acids: CAWSSRALSYNEQFV. CDR3 bases: TGTGCCTGGAGCAGCAGGGCCCTCTCCTACAATGAGCAGTTCGTC.

By share of the sample, this clone is medium-sized. The chain joins TRBV19 to TRBJ1-1; D remains unclear. V was shortened by 2 bases and J by 0 bases, with 13 bases between the two germline ends. This CDR3 has 16 residues. CDR1 is LNHDA, CDR2 SQIVND, per germline (reference sequence). CDR3 in amino acids: CASSITHRAMNTEAFF. Here the CDR3 DNA reads TGTGCCAGTAGTATAACCCACCGGGCCATGAACACTGAAGCTTTCTTT.

This clone was counted at least ten times. The V gene is TRBV18, the J gene TRBJ2-1; D unresolved. Germline CDR1 is KGHSH and CDR2 is LQKENI. The V end lost 4 bases, the J end lost 0 bases, and 16 bases lay between the germline ends. This CDR3 comprises 17 residues. CDR3 sequence: CASSHTSAPYSYNEQFF. CDR3 DNA sequence: TGTGCCAGCTCACATACCAGTGCCCCTTACTCCTACAATGAGCAGTTCTTC.